A single sample gave rise to the 23 T cell receptor beta chains below, sequenced in a study of T cell repertoires in cytomegalovirus infection (dated by TCRdb to 2018 to 2020). Sequencing instrument: Illumina HiSeq 1500. TCRdb's own reprocessing of the public reads used fastp at Q25 and MiXCR and kept productive beta chains. Each entry merges the rows of one CDR3 protein and shows their most common DNA and genes. In all, the sample holds tens of thousands of distinct CDR3 sequences, and 3% to 4% of those were seen once. Around 21% of the sample belongs to the ten largest clones. The sample was PBMCs. The receptors come from a human donor in good health (CMV status not recorded). Some clones in this sample may be carry-over from other donors' samples.

This clonotype has only a few counts. The CDR3 region is CASSLTRRGGNQPQHF. CDR3 nucleotide sequence: TGTGCCAGCAGCTTGACCCGCAGGGGAGGCAATCAGCCCCAGCATTTT. The chain links TRBV7-2 to TRBJ1-5; D perhaps matches TRBD1 (6 bases). This CDR3 has 16 amino acids. CDR1 SGHTA and CDR2 FQGNSA come from the germline V gene. The ends were cut back, 3 bases at V and 2 bases at J, with 14 bases in the middle. The variable domain in full, with the rest retrieved from reference TRBV7-2 and TRBJ1-5, is GAGVSQSPSNKVTEKGKDVELRCDPISGHTALYWYRQSLGQGLEFLIYFQGNSAPDKSGLPSDRFSAERTGGSVSTLTIQRTQQEDSAVYLCASSLTRRGGNQPQHFGDGTRLSIL.

V is TRBV20-1 and J is TRBJ2-5, with a tentative D call TRBD2 (5 bases). V was trimmed by 6 bases and J by 5 bases, leaving 10 bases between them. The CDR3 totals 11 residues. Germline values: CDR1 DFQATT, CDR2 SNEGSKA (reference sequence). The CDR3 region has the DNA TGCAGTGCCGGAGGCGAGGAGACCCAGTACTTC. It specifies CSAGGEETQYF.

The sample holds many counts of this clonotype. The chain joins TRBV7-2 to TRBJ2-5; 7 bases fit TRBD2. J was trimmed by 4 bases and V by 3 bases; bases with no gene match: 8. This CDR3 is 15 amino acids long. Germline CDR1 is SGHTA and CDR2 is FQGNSA. The CDR3 spells CASSFPAGSAETQYF. The CDR3 nucleotides read TGTGCCAGCAGCTTTCCAGCGGGGAGCGCAGAGACCCAGTACTTC.

This clonotype was seen ten or more times. This chain uses TRBV5-6 with TRBJ2-2, with D uncertain. V was cut by 1 base and J by 4 bases, with 14 bases left in between. The CDR3 length is 16 residues. Looked up from germline, CDR1 is SGHDT and CDR2 is YYEEEE. The CDR3, as DNA: TGTGCCAGCAGCTTGTTGGCAGCCCCTACCACCGGGGAGCTGTTTTTT. Translated: CASSLLAAPTTGELFF. The full variable domain, its missing parts supplied by reference TRBV5-6 and TRBJ2-2, is DAGVTQSPTHLIKTRGQQVTLRCSPKSGHDTVSWYQQALGQGPQFIFQYYEEEERQRGNFPDRFSGHQFPNYSSELNVNALLLGDSALYLCASSLLAAPTTGELFFGEGSRLTVL.

This clonotype has a count of ten or more. This chain joins TRBV7-2 and TRBJ2-2; D gene unclear. From germline, CDR1 is SGHTA and CDR2 FQGNSA. V was pared by 4 bases and J by 9 bases, with 15 bases between. This CDR3 is 14 amino acids long. The CDR3 DNA reads as TGTGCCAGCAGCTCCCAAGGCGGCAACAGGGAGCTGTTTTTT. It encodes CASSSQGGNRELFF.

The V gene is TRBV7-2, the J gene TRBJ2-1; D not certain. CDR1 is SGHTA and CDR2 is FQGNSA in the germline V gene. Trimming took 7 bases from V and 1 from J, leaving 11 bases between them. The CDR3 length is 14 residues. CDR3 amino acids: CASMTASSYNEQFF. In DNA form, the CDR3 reads TGTGCCAGCATGACCGCGTCGTCCTACAATGAGCAGTTCTTC.

This clonotype showed up many times. The rearrangement joins TRBV7-2 to TRBJ1-1, with D perhaps matching TRBD1 (5 bases). CDR1 and CDR2 from the germline V gene are SGHTA and FQGNSA. There are 14 residues in the CDR3. Trimming left V 1 base short and J 8 bases short, with 14 bases between. The CDR3 DNA is TGTGCCAGCAGCTTAGGAGTAGGGACGAAGGAAGCTTTCTTT. It translates to CASSLGVGTKEAFF.

In its sample, this clonotype was seen many times. This chain uses TRBV20-1 with TRBJ1-1, with D uncertain. Germline values: CDR1 DFQATT, CDR2 SNEGSKA (reference sequence). CDR3 length: 12 residues. V lost 0 bases and J 5 bases, leaving 7 bases between the germline ends. For the CDR3, the DNA is TGCAGTGCTAGAGAGCGTCGGACTGAAGCTTTCTTT. This sequence encodes CSARERRTEAFF.

This clonotype was seen many times. J is TRBJ2-1 and V is TRBV11-2; tentatively, D is TRBD2 (5 bases). V was cut by 5 bases and J by 9 bases, with 11 bases left in between. The CDR3 spans 12 residues. CDR1 SGHAT and CDR2 FQNNGV come from the germline V gene. Written as DNA, the CDR3 is TGTGCCAGCAGCCCGCGGACTGGTGAGCAGTTCTTC. Translating gives CASSPRTGEQFF.

This clonotype was seen many times. This rearrangement joins TRBV28 to TRBJ2-7, with TRBD2 matching 14 bases. CDR1 MDHEN and CDR2 SYDVKM come from the germline V gene. V was clipped by 5 bases and J by 2 bases; unmatched bases: 2. This CDR3 spans 15 amino acids. CDR3 residues: CASSMTSGRAYEQYF. The CDR3 DNA sequence: TGTGCCAGCAGTATGACTAGCGGGAGGGCCTACGAGCAGTACTTC. Looking up the rest from reference TRBV28 and TRBJ2-7 gives the full variable domain: DVKVTQSSRYLVKRTGEKVFLECVQDMDHENMFWYRQDPGLGLRLIYFSYDVKMKEKGDIPEGYSVSREKKERFSLILESASTNQTSMYLCASSMTSGRAYEQYFGPGTRLTVT.

In this sample, this clonotype turned up many times. This chain joins TRBV7-2 and TRBJ2-2; D is unclear. The CDR3 is made up of 15 amino acids. Trimming took off 5 bases at V and 1 base at J, with 11 bases between the two ends. The germline gives CDR1 SGHTA, CDR2 FQGNSA. This chain's CDR3 is CASSEQIRNTGELFF. The CDR3 coding sequence is TGTGCCAGCAGCGAACAGATCCGGAACACCGGGGAGCTGTTTTTT. The whole variable domain, filled in from reference TRBV7-2 and TRBJ2-2, reads GAGVSQSPSNKVTEKGKDVELRCDPISGHTALYWYRQSLGQGLEFLIYFQGNSAPDKSGLPSDRFSAERTGGSVSTLTIQRTQQEDSAVYLCASSEQIRNTGELFFGEGSRLTVL.

The chain has TRBV29-1 and TRBJ2-3, with D possibly called TRBD1 or TRBD2 (5 bases each). Germline V lookup: CDR1 SQVTM, CDR2 ANQGSEA. The CDR3 has 14 residues. Between the trimmed V and J ends, which lost 7 bases and 4 bases, there was a span of 18 bases. The CDR3 region is CSAPGTGTSDTQYF. CDR3 bases: TGCAGCGCCCCCGGGACCGGCACGTCAGATACGCAGTATTTT.

This clonotype was seen many times. CDR3 coding DNA: TGTGCCAGCAGCTTAGCCGGGGGCAACACCGGGGAGCTGTTTTTT. Amino acid sequence: CASSLAGGNTGELFF. The rearrangement links TRBV7-2 to TRBJ2-2, with D perhaps being TRBD1 or TRBD2 (6 bases each). With 0 bases removed from V and 2 bases from J, the gap between germline ends came to 7 bases. The CDR3 extends over 15 amino acids. Looked up from germline, CDR1 is SGHTA and CDR2 is FQGNSA.

This clonotype was counted many times. The gene calls are TRBV28 and TRBJ2-7; D is ambiguous. Trimming left V 6 bases short and J 6 bases short, with 15 bases between. From germline, CDR1 is MDHEN and CDR2 SYDVKM. The CDR3 totals 13 residues. The CDR3 is CASRRRQVSEQYF. The CDR3 DNA reads as TGTGCCAGCAGAAGACGTCAAGTCAGCGAGCAGTACTTC.

This clonotype has a count of ten or more. The chain recombines TRBV7-2 with TRBJ2-2, with 8 bases matching TRBD2. The germline gives CDR1 SGHTA, CDR2 FQGNSA. The CDR3 loop spans 16 amino acids. J lost 5 bases, V lost 2 bases, and 7 bases had no gene match. The CDR3 sequence: CASSLHAGGLTGELFF. CDR3 bases: TGTGCCAGCAGCTTACACGCGGGAGGACTTACCGGGGAGCTGTTTTTT.

The chain recombines TRBV14 with TRBJ2-1; 7 bases are a match to TRBD2. Germline V gene data show CDR1 as SGHDN and CDR2 as FVKESK. The CDR3 contains 20 residues. V lost 0 bases to trimming and J lost 3 bases; unmatched junction nucleotides: 17. As DNA, the CDR3 is TGTGCCAGCAGCCAAGATGGACCCCGATTCGCTAGCGGCAGCTACAATGAGCAGTTCTTC. Its translation is CASSQDGPRFASGSYNEQFF.

This clonotype was found many times. The V gene is TRBV7-8, the J gene TRBJ2-4, with a weak D call TRBD1 (6 bases). The CDR3 runs 17 residues. Trimming pared 5 bases from V and 7 bases from J, leaving 24 bases between. The germline V gene encodes CDR1 SGHVS and CDR2 FQNEAQ. In DNA form, the CDR3 reads TGTGCCAGCAGCCGAACCCCCAGGGGTGATATTGGGAACATTCAGTACTTC. Its protein product is CASSRTPRGDIGNIQYF.

This clonotype occurred many times. The chain recombines TRBV7-9 with TRBJ2-1, with D perhaps matching TRBD2 (7 bases). The V and J ends lost 7 bases and 1 base respectively, with 11 bases between them. This CDR3 is built from 14 residues. CDR1 is SEHNR and CDR2 is FQNEAQ in the germline V gene (reference sequence). The CDR3: CASIKGGSYNEQFF. As DNA, the CDR3 is TGTGCCAGCATCAAGGGGGGGTCCTACAATGAGCAGTTCTTC.

The table lists this clonotype with many counts. The chain employs TRBV28 and TRBJ1-5; D remains unclear. V was pared by 3 bases and J by 9 bases, with 9 bases between. Germline V gene lookup returns CDR1 MDHEN and CDR2 SYDVKM. This CDR3 region has 12 residues. CDR3 sequence reads: CASSFQDMPQHF. The CDR3 nucleotides read TGTGCCAGCAGTTTCCAAGACATGCCCCAGCATTTT.

This clonotype was seen ten or more times. This chain connects TRBV11-1 to TRBJ2-1, with 13 bases identical to TRBD2. The germline V gene encodes CDR1 SGHAT and CDR2 FQDESV (reference sequence). The CDR3 consists of 16 residues. Unmatched junction bases numbered 3, after V lost 3 bases and J lost 4 bases. For the CDR3, the DNA is TGTGCCAGCAGCTTCCGACTAGCGGGGGGATACAATGAGCAGTTCTTC. It translates to CASSFRLAGGYNEQFF.

This clonotype has ten or more counts. The chain is built from TRBV12-3 or TRBV12-4 and TRBJ1-5; the match to TRBD1 covers 11 bases. The CDR3 is 16 amino acids. The V and J ends lost 7 bases and 4 bases, in that order; junction bases with no gene match: 9. Here the CDR3 DNA reads TGTGCCAGCACCCTCACGGACAGGGGGCCGAATCAGCCCCAGCATTTT. Amino acids: CASTLTDRGPNQPQHF.

This clonotype was detected ten times or more. V gene TRBV20-1 combines with J gene TRBJ2-7; 11 bases fit TRBD2. The CDR3 is made up of 15 amino acids. Trimming cost V 0 bases and J 2 bases; bases outside gene matches: 3. Germline CDR1 reads DFQATT; CDR2 reads SNEGSKA (reference sequence). CDR3 region: CSARDRLAGTYEQYF. The CDR3 region has the DNA TGCAGTGCTAGAGATCGACTAGCGGGGACCTACGAGCAGTACTTC.

This clonotype showed up many times. The chain joins TRBV6-1 to TRBJ2-2, with D unresolved. The CDR3 sequence is 13 residues long. Germline CDR1 reads MNHNS; CDR2 reads SASEGT. The V and J ends lost 4 bases and 6 bases respectively, with 9 bases between them. The CDR3 is CASSAITAGELFF. Here the CDR3 DNA reads TGTGCCAGCAGTGCGATAACTGCCGGGGAGCTGTTTTTT.